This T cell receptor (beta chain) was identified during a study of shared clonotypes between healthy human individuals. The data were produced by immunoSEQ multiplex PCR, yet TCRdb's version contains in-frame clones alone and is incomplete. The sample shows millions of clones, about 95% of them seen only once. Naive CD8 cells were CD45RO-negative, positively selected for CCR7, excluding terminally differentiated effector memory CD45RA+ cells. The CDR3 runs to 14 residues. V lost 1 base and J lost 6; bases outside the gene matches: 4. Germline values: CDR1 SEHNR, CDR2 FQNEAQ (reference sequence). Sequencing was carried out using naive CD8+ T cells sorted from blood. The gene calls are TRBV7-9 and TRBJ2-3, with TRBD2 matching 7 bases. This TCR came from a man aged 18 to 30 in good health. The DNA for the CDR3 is TGTGCCAGCAGCTTAGTTGCGGGAGTGGATACGCAGTATTTT. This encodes CASSLVAGVDTQYF.